The TCR beta chain under discussion was sequenced for a study of blood T cell repertoires in COVID-19. Background on the study: Italy, Spain and the United States were the sources of the convalescent and acute COVID-19 samples. From T cells, B-cell-depleted T cells, or PBMCs came the material, which was cDNA or gDNA.

Germline V gene lookup returns CDR1 SGHKS and CDR2 YYEKEE (reference sequence). The CDR3 has 15 amino acids. V lost 2 bases, J lost 5 bases, and 5 bases stayed unmatched. In its sample, this clone was seen many times. Original processing methods: Counts of nucleated cells, estimated from reference gene primer amplification, were obtained. Sequencing used immunoSEQ multiplex PCR; TCRdb keeps in-frame clones, though not all of them. The DNA gave D and trimming, while V, J and clone size come from that table. The data contain approximately 130,000 clones, approximately 86% of them singletons. The V call is TRBV5-5, the J call TRBJ2-2; 8 nucleotides match TRBD1. The source is a woman aged 45-65 years who had recovered from COVID-19. Sequencing was performed on peripheral blood. CDR3 region: CASSFGQGATGELFF. Here the CDR3 DNA reads TGTGCCAGCAGCTTCGGGCAGGGGGCAACCGGGGAGCTGTTTTTT. The full variable domain, in which reference TRBV5-5 and TRBJ2-2 provide the parts outside the CDR3, is DAGVTQSPTHLIKTRGQQVTLRCSPISGHKSVSWYQQVLGQGPQFIFQYYEKEERGRGNFPDRFSARQFPNYSSELNVNALLLGDSALYLCASSFGQGATGELFFGEGSRLTVL.